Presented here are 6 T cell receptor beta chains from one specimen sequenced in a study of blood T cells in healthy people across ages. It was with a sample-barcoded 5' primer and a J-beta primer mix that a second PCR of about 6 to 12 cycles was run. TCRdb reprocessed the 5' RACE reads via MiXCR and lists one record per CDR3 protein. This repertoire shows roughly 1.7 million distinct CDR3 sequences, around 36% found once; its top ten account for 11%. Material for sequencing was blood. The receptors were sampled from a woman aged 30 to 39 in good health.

CDR3 amino acids: CASSSGRERYF. CDR3 coding DNA: TGTGCCAGCAGTTCGGGCAGGGAGAGGTACTTC. The chain combines TRBV12-3 or TRBV12-4 with TRBJ2-5; D is tentatively TRBD1 or TRBD2 (5 bases each). Trimming stripped 4 bases from V and 13 bases from J, with 13 bases between. This CDR3 contains 11 residues.

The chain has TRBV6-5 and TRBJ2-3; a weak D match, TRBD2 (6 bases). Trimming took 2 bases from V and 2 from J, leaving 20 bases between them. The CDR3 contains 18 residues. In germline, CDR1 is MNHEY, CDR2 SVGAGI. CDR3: CASSYTQARGLPTDTQYF. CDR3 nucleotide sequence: TGTGCCAGCAGTTACACTCAGGCGCGGGGACTCCCCACAGATACGCAGTATTTT.

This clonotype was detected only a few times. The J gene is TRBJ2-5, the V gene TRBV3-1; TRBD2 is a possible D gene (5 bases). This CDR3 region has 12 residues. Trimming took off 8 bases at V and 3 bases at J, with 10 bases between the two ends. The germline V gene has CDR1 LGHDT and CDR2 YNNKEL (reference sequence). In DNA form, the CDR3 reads TGTGCCAGCGGCCCGAGGGAAGAGACCCAGTACTTC. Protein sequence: CASGPREETQYF.

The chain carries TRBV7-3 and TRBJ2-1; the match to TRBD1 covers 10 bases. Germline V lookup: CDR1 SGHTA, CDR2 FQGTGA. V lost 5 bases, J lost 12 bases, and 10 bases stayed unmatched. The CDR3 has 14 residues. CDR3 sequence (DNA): TGTGCCAGCAGCCCGAGACAGGGGGCAGGCGGGCAGTTCTTC. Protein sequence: CASSPRQGAGGQFF.

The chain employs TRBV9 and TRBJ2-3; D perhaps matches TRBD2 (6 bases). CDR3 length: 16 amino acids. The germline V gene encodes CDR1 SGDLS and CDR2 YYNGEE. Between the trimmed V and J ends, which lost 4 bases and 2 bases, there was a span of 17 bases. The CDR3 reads CASSLQPGLNTDTQYF. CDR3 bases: TGTGCCAGCAGCCTCCAGCCGGGACTTAACACAGATACGCAGTATTTT.

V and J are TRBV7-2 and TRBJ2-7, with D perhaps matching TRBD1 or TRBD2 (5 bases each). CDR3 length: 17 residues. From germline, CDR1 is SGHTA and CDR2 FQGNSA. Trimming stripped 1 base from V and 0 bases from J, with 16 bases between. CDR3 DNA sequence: TGTGCCAGCAGCTTAGTGTGGGACGCCTTGAGCTCCTACGAGCAGTACTTC. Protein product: CASSLVWDALSSYEQYF.